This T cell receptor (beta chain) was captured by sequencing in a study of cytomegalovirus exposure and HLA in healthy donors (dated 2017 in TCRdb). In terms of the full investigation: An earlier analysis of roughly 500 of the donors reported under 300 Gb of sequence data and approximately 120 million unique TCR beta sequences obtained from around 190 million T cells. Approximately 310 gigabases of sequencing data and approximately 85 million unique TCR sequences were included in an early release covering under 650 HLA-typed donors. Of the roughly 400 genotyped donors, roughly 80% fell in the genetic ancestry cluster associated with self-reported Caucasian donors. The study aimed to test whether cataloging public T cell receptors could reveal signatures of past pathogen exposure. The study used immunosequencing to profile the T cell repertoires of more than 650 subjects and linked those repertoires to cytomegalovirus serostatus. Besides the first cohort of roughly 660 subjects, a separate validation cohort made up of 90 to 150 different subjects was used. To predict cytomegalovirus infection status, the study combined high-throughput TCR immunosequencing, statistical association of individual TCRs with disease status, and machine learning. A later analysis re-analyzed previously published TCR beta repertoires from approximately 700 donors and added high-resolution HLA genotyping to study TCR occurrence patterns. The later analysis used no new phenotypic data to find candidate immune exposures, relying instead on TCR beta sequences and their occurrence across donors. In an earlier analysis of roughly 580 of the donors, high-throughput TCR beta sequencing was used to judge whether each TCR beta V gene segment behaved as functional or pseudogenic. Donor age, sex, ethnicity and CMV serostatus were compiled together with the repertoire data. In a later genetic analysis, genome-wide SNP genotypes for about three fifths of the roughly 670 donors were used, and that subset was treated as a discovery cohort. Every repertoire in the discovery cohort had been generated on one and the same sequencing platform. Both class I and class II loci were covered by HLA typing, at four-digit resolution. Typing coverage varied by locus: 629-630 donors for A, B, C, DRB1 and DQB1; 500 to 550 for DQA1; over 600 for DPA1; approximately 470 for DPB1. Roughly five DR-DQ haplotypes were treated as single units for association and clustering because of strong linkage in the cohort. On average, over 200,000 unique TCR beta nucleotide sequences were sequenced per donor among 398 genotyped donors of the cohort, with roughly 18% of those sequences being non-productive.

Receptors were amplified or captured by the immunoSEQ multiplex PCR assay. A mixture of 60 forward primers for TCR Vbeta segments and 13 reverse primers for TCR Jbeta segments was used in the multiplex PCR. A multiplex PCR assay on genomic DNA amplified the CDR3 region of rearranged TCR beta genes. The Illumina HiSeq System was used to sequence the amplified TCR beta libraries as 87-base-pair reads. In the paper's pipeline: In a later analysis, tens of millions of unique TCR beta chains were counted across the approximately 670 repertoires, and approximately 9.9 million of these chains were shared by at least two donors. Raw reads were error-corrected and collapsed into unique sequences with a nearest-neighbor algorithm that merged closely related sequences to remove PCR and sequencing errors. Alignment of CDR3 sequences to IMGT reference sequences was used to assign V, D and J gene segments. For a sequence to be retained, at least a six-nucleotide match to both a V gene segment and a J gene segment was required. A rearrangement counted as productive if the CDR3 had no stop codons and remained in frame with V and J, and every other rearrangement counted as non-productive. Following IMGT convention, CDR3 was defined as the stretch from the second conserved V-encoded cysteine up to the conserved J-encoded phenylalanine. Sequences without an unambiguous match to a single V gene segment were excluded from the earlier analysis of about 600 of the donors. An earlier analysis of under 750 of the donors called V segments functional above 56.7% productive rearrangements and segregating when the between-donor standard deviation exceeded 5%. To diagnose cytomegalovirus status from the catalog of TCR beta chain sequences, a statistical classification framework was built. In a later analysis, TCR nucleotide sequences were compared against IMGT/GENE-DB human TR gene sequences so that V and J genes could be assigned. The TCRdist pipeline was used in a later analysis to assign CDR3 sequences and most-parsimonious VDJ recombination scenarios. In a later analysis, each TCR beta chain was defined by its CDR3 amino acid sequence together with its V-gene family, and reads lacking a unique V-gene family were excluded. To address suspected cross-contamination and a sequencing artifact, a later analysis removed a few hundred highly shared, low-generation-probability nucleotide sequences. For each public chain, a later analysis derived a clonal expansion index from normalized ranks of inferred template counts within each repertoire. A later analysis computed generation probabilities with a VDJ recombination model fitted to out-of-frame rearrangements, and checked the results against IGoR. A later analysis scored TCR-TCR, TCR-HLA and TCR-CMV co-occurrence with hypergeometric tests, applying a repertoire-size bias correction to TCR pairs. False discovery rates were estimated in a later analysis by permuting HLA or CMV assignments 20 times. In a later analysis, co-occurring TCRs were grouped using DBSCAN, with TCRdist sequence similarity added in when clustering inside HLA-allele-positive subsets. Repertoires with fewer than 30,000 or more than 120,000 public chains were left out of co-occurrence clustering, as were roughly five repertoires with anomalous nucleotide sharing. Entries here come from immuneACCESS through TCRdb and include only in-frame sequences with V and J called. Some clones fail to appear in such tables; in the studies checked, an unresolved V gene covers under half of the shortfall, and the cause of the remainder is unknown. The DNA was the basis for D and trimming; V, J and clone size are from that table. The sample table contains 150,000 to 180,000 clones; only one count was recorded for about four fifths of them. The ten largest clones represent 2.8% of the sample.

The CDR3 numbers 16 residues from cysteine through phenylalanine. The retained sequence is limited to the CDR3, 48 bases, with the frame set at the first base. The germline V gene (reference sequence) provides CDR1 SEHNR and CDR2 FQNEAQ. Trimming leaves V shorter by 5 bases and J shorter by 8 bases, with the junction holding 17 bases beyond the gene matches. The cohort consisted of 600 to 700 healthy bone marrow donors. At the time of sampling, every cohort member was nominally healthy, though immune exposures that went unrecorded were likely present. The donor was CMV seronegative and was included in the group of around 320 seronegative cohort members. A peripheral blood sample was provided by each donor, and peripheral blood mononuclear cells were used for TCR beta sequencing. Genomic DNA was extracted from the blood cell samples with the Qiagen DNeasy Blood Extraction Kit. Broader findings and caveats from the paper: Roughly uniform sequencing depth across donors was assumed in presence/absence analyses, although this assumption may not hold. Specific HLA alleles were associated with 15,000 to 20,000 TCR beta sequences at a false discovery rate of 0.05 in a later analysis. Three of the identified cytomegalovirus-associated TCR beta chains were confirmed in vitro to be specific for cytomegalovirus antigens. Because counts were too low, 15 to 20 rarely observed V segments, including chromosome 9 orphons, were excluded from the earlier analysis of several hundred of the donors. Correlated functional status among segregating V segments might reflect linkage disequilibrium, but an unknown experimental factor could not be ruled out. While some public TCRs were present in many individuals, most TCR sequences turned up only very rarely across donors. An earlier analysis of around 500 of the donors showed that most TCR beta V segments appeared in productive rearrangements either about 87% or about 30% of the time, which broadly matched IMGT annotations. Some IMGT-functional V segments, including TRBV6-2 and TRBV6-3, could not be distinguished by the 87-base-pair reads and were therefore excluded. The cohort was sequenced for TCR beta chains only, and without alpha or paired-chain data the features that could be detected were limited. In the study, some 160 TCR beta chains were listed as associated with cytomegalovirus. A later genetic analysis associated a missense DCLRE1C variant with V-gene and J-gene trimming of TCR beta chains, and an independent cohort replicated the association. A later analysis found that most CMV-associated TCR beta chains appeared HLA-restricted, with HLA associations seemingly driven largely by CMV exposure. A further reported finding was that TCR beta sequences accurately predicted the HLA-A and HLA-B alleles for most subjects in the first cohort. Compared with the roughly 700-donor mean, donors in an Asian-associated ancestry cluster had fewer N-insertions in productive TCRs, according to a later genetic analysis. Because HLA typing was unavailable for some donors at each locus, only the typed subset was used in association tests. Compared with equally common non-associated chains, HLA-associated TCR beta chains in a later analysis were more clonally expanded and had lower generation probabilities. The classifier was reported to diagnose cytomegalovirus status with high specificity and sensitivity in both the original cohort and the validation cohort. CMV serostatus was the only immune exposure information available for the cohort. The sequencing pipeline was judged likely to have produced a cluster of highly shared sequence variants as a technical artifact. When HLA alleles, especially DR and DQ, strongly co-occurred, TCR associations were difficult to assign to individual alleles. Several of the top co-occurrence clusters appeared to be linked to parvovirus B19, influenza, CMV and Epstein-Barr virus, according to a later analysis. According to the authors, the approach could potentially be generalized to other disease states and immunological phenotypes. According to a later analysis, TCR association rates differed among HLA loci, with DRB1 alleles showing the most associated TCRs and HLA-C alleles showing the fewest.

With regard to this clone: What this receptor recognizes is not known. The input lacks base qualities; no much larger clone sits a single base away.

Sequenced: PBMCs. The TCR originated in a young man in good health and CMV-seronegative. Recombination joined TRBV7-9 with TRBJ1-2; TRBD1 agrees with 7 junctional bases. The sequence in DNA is TGTGCCAGCAGCCGAGACAGGGAGAGGTTGGAATTAGGCTACACCTTC. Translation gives CASSRDRERLELGYTF.